Listed below are T cell receptor beta chains from one sample, sequenced in a study of response to subunit inactivated influenza vaccine. TCRdb used MiXCR to reprocess the RT-PCR reads, holding one entry per CDR3 protein. The profile shows 590,000 or so distinct CDR3 sequences, 14% of them singletons. The sample here was PBMCs from blood, taken 14 to 15 days before vaccination. The source is a man in his fifties or sixties who received an inactivated influenza vaccine. CDR3s include the opening cysteine and the closing phenylalanine or tryptophan. A D gene is named only where the DNA matches it firmly. Not all rows give a size; the values are once, few, many and, for expanded clones, a class.

V gene	J gene	D gene	clone size	CDR3 DNA	CDR3 protein
TRBV15	TRBJ2-3	TRBD2	few	TGTGCCACCAGCACTAGCGGGAACACAGATACGCAGTATTTT	CATSTSGNTDTQYF
TRBV6-5	TRBJ1-2	-	many	TGTGCCAGCAGTTACGGGGGTGGAATTAACTATGGCTACACCTTC	CASSYGGGINYGYTF
TRBV6-2/TRBV6-3	TRBJ2-7	-	-	TGTGCCAGCAGTTACTCATCCCGGGGCACCCACGGTGAGCAGTACTTC	CASSYSSRGTHGEQYF
TRBV5-5	TRBJ2-7	TRBD2	-	TGTGCCAGCAGCGACGGACTAGCGATTACCTACGAGCAGTACTTC	CASSDGLAITYEQYF
TRBV7-9	TRBJ2-1	TRBD1	-	TGTGCCAGCAGCGGGAGACAGGGTTGGACCTACAATGAGCAGTTCTTC	CASSGRQGWTYNEQFF
TRBV4-2	TRBJ2-7	-	-	TGTGCCAGCAGCCAATTATCGGGGCCGACTTACGAGCAGTACTTC	CASSQLSGPTYEQYF
TRBV7-6	TRBJ2-3	TRBD2	few	TGTGCCAGCAGCCTAACTAGCGGGGGGGCCTCAGATACGCAGTATTTT	CASSLTSGGASDTQYF
TRBV28	TRBJ2-7	-	-	TGTGCCAGCAGTTTAATAATTGCGGGACAGAGCCTCTACGAGCAGTACTTC	CASSLIIAGQSLYEQYF
TRBV6-2/TRBV6-3	TRBJ2-3	-	-	TGTGCCAGCAGTTCACCCCGTAGCACAGATACGCAGTATTTT	CASSSPRSTDTQYF
TRBV11-2	TRBJ2-5	TRBD1	few	TGTGCCAGCAGCCCAAGGACAGGGACTTCACGGGAGACCCAGTACTTC	CASSPRTGTSRETQYF
TRBV29-1	TRBJ2-7	-	-	TGCAGCGTTGAAACGTGGGGAGGGGGCGTTTACGAGCAGTACTTC	CSVETWGGGVYEQYF
TRBV4-3	TRBJ1-2	TRBD1	-	TGCGCCAGCAGCCAAGTTACAGGGGGACGGGGTGGCTACACCTTC	CASSQVTGGRGGYTF
TRBV28	TRBJ2-4	-	few	TGTGCCAGCAACCTGGGGAACATTCAGTACTTC	CASNLGNIQYF
TRBV20-1	TRBJ2-7	-	few	TGCTGCATTCAGGGGAGCACCTACGAGCAGTACTTC	CCIQGSTYEQYF
TRBV4-1	TRBJ2-5	TRBD1	few	TGCGCCAGCAGCCAGTTGACAGGGGCATTAAAGACCCAGTACTTC	CASSQLTGALKTQYF
TRBV30	TRBJ1-1	-	-	TGTGCCTGGAGTGTAGGGCGGAACACTGAAGCTTTCTTT	CAWSVGRNTEAFF
TRBV6-2/TRBV6-3	TRBJ2-3	TRBD2	few	TGTGCCAGCAGTCGTCAGGGACTAGCGGGAACCCATACGCAGTATTTT	CASSRQGLAGTHTQYF
TRBV18	TRBJ2-1	TRBD1	many	TGTGCCAGCTCACAAGAAGGACAGGTCCGTGATGAGCAGTTCTTC	CASSQEGQVRDEQFF
TRBV27	TRBJ2-3	TRBD1	-	TGTGCCAGCAGCCGGACAGGAAGCCGAGATACGCAGTATTTT	CASSRTGSRDTQYF
TRBV6-2/TRBV6-3	TRBJ2-4	-	-	TGTGCCAGCAGCGACCCAGGGGGGGGAACCAAACTGGCCAAAAACATTCAGTACTTC	CASSDPGGGTKLAKNIQYF
TRBV5-1	TRBJ1-1	-	-	TGCGCCAGCAGCTCGGGGGCCTCTCTAGGGCACACTGAAGCTTTCTTT	CASSSGASLGHTEAFF
TRBV20-1	TRBJ1-5	-	-	TGCAGTGCTAGAGATTGGCAGGGCGATCAGCCCCAGCATTTT	CSARDWQGDQPQHF
TRBV28	TRBJ2-1	-	few	TGTGCCAGCGTCCAGGGGTCCAATGAGCAGTTCTTC	CASVQGSNEQFF
TRBV6-2/TRBV6-3	TRBJ2-7	-	few	TGTGCCAGCAGTTTCGACATCTCCCGCTCCTACGAGCAGTACTTC	CASSFDISRSYEQYF
TRBV21-1	TRBJ2-2	-	-	TGTGCCAGCAGCAAAGAAGACAGAAACACCGGGGAGCTGTTTTTT	CASSKEDRNTGELFF
TRBV7-2	TRBJ2-2	-	-	TGTGCCAGCAGCTCATCAGCCAAGGCCGGGGAGCTGTTTTTT	CASSSSAKAGELFF
TRBV19	TRBJ2-2	-	few	TGTGCCAGTAGTATAGGGAGGGCCGGCACCGGGGAGCTGTTTTTT	CASSIGRAGTGELFF
TRBV7-2	TRBJ2-7	TRBD1	many	TGTGCCAGCAGTAGACAGGGGTACGAGCAGTACTTC	CASSRQGYEQYF
TRBV6-2/TRBV6-3	TRBJ1-2	-	-	TGTGCCAGCAGTCTCCAGGGAATCTATGGCTACACCTTC	CASSLQGIYGYTF
TRBV5-6	TRBJ2-7	TRBD1	-	TGTGCCAGCAGGAGACGACAGGGCTCCTACGAGCAGTACTTC	CASRRRQGSYEQYF
TRBV7-9	TRBJ1-1	-	many	TGTGCCAGCAGCCCTAATACAGGCAGCACTGAAGCTTTCTTT	CASSPNTGSTEAFF
TRBV5-1	TRBJ2-2	-	-	TGCGCCAGCAGCTTGGAGCCGGGACAGAACACCGGGGAGCTGTTTTTT	CASSLEPGQNTGELFF
TRBV9	TRBJ1-1	-	-	TGTGCCAGCAGCGTAGCTCCCATGAACACTGAAGCTTTCTTT	CASSVAPMNTEAFF
TRBV29-1	TRBJ2-2	-	many	TGCAGCGTTGGGGGGACATATGCCGGGGAGCTGTTTTTT	CSVGGTYAGELFF
TRBV4-3	TRBJ2-1	-	-	TGCGCCAGCAGCCAAGCAGCGGGAACACTACAGGGCTACAATGAGCAGTTCTTC	CASSQAAGTLQGYNEQFF
TRBV18	TRBJ2-1	TRBD2	-	TGTGCCAGCTCACCGGCTAGCGGGAGGACCGGGAATGAGCAGTTCTTC	CASSPASGRTGNEQFF
TRBV7-2	TRBJ2-2	-	few	TGTGCCAGCAGCTCCCGGGGGGCGGGAGCGCACACCGGGGAGCTGTTTTTT	CASSSRGAGAHTGELFF
TRBV6-2/TRBV6-3	TRBJ2-7	-	-	TGTGCCAGCAGTTACTCTAGGACCCCCGAGCAGTACTTC	CASSYSRTPEQYF
TRBV9	TRBJ2-5	TRBD2	few	TGTGCCAGCAGCGTAGCTTCTTGGGCGGGAGGGGGTGAGACCCAGTACTTC	CASSVASWAGGGETQYF
TRBV7-8	TRBJ2-3	-	many	TGTGCCAGCAGCTTAGTTGTCCGCGGGGATACGCAGTATTTT	CASSLVVRGDTQYF
TRBV4-2	TRBJ2-1	TRBD2	few	TGTGCCAGCAGCCATCTTAGCGGGAGTCGGAATGAGCAGTTCTTC	CASSHLSGSRNEQFF
TRBV20-1	TRBJ2-5	TRBD1	-	TGCAGTGCTGACTCCAGGGGGTTTGAAGAGACCCAGTACTTC	CSADSRGFEETQYF
TRBV10-3	TRBJ2-7	-	-	TGTGCCATCAGCGGATCGGGTGGCGAGCAGTACTTC	CAISGSGGEQYF
TRBV10-2	TRBJ2-7	TRBD2	-	TGCGCCAGCAGTGATCCGGGACTAGCGGGGGGGAACTACGAGCAGTACTTC	CASSDPGLAGGNYEQYF
TRBV12-3/TRBV12-4	TRBJ2-3	TRBD2	-	TGTGCCAGCAGTCCAAGAGGGGGGACTAGCGGGAGGGCCTTTGCGCAGTATTTT	CASSPRGGTSGRAFAQYF
TRBV12-3/TRBV12-4	TRBJ1-3	TRBD1	-	TGTGCCAGCAGTTTCCCCAGGGGGGTAGGAAACACCATATATTTT	CASSFPRGVGNTIYF
TRBV3-1	TRBJ2-3	TRBD2	few	TGTGCCAGCAGCCCCCGAGGGAGGGATGGTACGCAGTATTTT	CASSPRGRDGTQYF
TRBV9	TRBJ2-3	TRBD2	few	TGTGCCAGCAGCGTTGGGACTAGCTCCACAGATACGCAGTATTTT	CASSVGTSSTDTQYF
TRBV20-1	TRBJ1-5	-	-	TGCAGTGCCTTAAGCCAGGGGAATCAGCCCCAGCATTTT	CSALSQGNQPQHF
TRBV6-1	TRBJ2-7	TRBD1	-	TGTGGAGTGGGACAGGGAACTAGGGAGCAGTACTTC	CGVGQGTREQYF
TRBV5-1	TRBJ2-7	TRBD2	few	TGCGCCAGCAGGGGGCTCGCTAGCGGGAATGGCGAGCAGTACTTC	CASRGLASGNGEQYF
TRBV4-3	TRBJ2-1	TRBD2	-	TGCGCCAGCAGCCAAGAAGGTGCGGGGGGCTACTACAATGAGCAGTTCTTC	CASSQEGAGGYYNEQFF
TRBV6-5	TRBJ2-5	-	many	TGTGCCAGCAGTTACGCCTCCATGAACGGCCAAGAGACCCAGTACTTC	CASSYASMNGQETQYF
TRBV29-1	TRBJ2-1	-	-	TGCAGCGTTGAAGAGGGGCGTCGACAGCGACTGATTTACAATGAGCAGTTCTTC	CSVEEGRRQRLIYNEQFF
TRBV6-2/TRBV6-3	TRBJ2-1	TRBD2	-	TGTGCCAGCACCGACCGGGGGGGGACAATCTACAATGAGCAGTTCTTC	CASTDRGGTIYNEQFF